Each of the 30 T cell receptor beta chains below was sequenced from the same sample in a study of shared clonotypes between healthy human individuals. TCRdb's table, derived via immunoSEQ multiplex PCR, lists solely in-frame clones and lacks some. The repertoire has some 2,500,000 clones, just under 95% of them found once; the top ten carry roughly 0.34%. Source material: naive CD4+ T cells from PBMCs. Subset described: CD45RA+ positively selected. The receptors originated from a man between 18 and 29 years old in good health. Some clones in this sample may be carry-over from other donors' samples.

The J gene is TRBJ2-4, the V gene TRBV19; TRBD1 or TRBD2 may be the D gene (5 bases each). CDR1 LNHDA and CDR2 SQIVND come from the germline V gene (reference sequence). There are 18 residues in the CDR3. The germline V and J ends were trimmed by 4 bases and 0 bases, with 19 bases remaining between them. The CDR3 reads CASSTPTGTSIAKNIQYF. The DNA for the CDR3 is TGTGCCAGTAGTACGCCAACCGGGACCTCAATAGCCAAAAACATTCAGTACTTC. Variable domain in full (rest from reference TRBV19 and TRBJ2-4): DGGITQSPKYLFRKEGQNVTLSCEQNLNHDAMYWYRQDPGQGLRLIYYSQIVNDFQKGDIAEGYSVSREKKESFPLTVTSAQKNPTAFYLCASSTPTGTSIAKNIQYFGAGTRLSVL.

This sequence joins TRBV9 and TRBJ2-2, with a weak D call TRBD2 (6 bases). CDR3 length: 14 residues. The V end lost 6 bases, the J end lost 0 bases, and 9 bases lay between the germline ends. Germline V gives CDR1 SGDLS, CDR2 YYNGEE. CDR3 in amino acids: CASKSGANTGELFF. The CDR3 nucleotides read TGTGCCAGCAAATCGGGAGCGAACACCGGGGAGCTGTTTTTT.

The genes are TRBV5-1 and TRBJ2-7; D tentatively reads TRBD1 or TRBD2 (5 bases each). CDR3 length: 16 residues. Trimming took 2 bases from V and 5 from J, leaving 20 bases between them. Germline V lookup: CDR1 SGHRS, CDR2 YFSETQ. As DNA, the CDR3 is TGCGCCAGCAGCTTTTTTGGCGGAATGTTGGGGGACGAGCAGTACTTC. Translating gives CASSFFGGMLGDEQYF.

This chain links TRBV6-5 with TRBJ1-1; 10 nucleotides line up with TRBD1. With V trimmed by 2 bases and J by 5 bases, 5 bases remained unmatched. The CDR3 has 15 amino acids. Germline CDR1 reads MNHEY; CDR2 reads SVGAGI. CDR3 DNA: TGTGCCAGCAGTTACGAGACAGGGGGCAGGACTGAAGCTTTCTTT. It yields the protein CASSYETGGRTEAFF.

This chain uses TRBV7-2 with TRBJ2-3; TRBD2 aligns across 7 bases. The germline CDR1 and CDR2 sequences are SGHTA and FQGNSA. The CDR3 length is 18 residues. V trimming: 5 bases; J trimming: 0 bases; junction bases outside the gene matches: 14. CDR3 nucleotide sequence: TGTGCCAGCAGCGCTACCCCGGGCGGGAGCCTTAGCACAGATACGCAGTATTTT. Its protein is CASSATPGGSLSTDTQYF.

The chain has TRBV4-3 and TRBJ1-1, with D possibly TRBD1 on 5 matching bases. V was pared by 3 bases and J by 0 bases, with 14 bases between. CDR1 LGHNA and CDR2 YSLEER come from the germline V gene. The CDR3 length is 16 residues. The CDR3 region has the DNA TGCGCCAGCAGCCACAGACGAGGGGCGATGAACACTGAAGCTTTCTTT. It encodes CASSHRRGAMNTEAFF.

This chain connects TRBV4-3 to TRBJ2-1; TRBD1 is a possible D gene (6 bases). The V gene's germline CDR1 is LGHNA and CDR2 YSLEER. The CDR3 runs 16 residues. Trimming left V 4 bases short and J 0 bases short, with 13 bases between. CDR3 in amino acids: CASSRLGGSSYNEQFF. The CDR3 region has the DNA TGCGCCAGCAGCCGCTTAGGGGGTAGCTCCTACAATGAGCAGTTCTTC.

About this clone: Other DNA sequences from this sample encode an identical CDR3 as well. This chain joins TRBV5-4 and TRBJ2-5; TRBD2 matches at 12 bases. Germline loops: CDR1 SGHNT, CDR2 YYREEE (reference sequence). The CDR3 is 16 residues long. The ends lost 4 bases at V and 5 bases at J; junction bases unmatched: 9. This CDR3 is CASSLRLAGVGETQYF. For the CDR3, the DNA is TGTGCCAGCAGCCTCCGACTAGCGGGAGTGGGGGAGACCCAGTACTTC.

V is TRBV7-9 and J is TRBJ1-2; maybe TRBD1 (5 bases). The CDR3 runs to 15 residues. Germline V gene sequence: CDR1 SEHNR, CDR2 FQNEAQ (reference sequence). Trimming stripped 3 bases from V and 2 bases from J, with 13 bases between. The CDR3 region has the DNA TGTGCCAGCAGCTTTGGGTCGGGGGTAAACTATGGCTACACCTTC. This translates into CASSFGSGVNYGYTF.

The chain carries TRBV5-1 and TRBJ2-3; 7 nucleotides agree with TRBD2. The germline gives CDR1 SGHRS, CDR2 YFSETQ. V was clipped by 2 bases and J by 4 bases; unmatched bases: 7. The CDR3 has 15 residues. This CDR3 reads CASSLGDYRADTQYF. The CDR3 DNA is TGCGCCAGCAGCTTAGGGGACTACCGGGCAGATACGCAGTATTTT.

The CDR3 nucleotides are TGCGCCAGCAGCTTGGTGGTTCAGGGGGGTACCGGGGAGCTGTTTTTT. Amino acid sequence: CASSLVVQGGTGELFF. The chain employs TRBV5-1 and TRBJ2-2; D is perhaps TRBD1 (7 bases). Germline CDR1 SGHRS, CDR2 YFSETQ. The CDR3 is 16 amino acids. The V end was cut by 0 bases, the J end by 5 bases, with 14 bases between.

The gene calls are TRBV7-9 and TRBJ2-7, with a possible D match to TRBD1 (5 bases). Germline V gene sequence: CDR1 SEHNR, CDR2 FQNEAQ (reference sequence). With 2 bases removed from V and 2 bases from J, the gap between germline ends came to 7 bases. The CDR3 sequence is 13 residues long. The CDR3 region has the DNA TGTGCCAGCAGCTTACAGGGTACCTACGAGCAGTACTTC. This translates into CASSLQGTYEQYF.

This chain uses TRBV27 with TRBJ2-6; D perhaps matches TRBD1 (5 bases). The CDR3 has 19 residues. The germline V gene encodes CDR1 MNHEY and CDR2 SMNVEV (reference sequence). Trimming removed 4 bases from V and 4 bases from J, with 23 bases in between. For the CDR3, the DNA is TGTGCCAGCAGTTCCCGCCTTCGTGACAGCCCCCTAGGGGCCAACGTCCTGACTTTC. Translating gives CASSSRLRDSPLGANVLTF. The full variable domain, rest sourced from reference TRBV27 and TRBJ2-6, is EAQVTQNPRYLITVTGKKLTVTCSQNMNHEYMSWYRQDPGLGLRQIYYSMNVEVTDKGDVPEGYKVSRKEKRNFPLILESPSPNQTSLYFCASSSRLRDSPLGANVLTFGAGSRLTVL.

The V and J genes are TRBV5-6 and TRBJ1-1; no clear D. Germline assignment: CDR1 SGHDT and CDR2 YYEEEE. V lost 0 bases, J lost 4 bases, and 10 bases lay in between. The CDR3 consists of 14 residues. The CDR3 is CASSLAGQLTEAFF. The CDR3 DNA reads TGTGCCAGCAGCTTGGCCGGCCAGCTCACTGAAGCTTTCTTT.

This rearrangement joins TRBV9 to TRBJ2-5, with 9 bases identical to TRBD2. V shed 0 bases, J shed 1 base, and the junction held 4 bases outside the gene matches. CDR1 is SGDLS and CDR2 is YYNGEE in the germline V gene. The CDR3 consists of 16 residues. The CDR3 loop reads CASSVAPTSGQETQYF. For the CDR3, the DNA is TGTGCCAGCAGCGTAGCCCCGACTAGCGGCCAAGAGACCCAGTACTTC.

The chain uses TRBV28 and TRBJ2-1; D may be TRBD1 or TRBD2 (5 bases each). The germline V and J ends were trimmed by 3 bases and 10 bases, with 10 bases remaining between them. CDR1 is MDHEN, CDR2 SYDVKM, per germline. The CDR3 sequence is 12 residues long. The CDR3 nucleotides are TGTGCCAGCAGTTTTGGGGGAGACGAGCAGTTCTTC. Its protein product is CASSFGGDEQFF.

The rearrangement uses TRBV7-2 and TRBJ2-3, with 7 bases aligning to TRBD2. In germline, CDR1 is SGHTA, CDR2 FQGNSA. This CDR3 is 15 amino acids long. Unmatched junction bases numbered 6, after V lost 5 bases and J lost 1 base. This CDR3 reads CASSRGGLRTDTQYF. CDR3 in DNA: TGTGCCAGCAGCCGGGGAGGGCTCCGCACAGATACGCAGTATTTT.

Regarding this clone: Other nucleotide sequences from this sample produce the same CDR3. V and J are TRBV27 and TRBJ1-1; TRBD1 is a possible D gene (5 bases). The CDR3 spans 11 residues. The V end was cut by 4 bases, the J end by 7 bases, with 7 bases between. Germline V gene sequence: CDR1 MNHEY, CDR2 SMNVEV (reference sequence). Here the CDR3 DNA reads TGTGCCAGCAGTTCCGGGGGTGAAGCTTTCTTT. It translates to CASSSGGEAFF.

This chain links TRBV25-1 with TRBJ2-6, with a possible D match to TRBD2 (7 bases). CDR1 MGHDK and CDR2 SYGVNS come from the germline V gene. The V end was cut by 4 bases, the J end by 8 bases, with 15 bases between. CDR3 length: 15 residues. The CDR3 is CASSAPGGATNVLTF. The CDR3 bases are TGTGCCAGCAGTGCCCCTGGGGGGGCGACCAACGTCCTGACTTTC.

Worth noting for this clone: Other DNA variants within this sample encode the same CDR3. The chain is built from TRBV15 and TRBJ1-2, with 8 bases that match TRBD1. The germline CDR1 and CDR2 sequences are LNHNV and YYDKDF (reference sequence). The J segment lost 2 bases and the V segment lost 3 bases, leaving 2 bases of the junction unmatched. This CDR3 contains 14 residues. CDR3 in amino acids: CATSRDRVNYGYTF. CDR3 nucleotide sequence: TGTGCCACCAGCAGGGACAGGGTAAACTATGGCTACACCTTC. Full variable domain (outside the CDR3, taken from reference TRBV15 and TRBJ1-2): DAMVIQNPRYQVTQFGKPVTLSCSQTLNHNVMYWYQQKSSQAPKLLFHYYDKDFNNEADTPDNFQSRRPNTSFCFLDIRSPGLGDTAMYLCATSRDRVNYGYTFGSGTRLTVV.

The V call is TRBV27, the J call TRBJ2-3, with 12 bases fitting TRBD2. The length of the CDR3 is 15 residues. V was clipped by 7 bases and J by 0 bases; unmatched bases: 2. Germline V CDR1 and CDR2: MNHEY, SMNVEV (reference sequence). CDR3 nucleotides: TGTGCCAGCACCCTAGCGGGAGGGAGCACAGATACGCAGTATTTT. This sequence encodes CASTLAGGSTDTQYF.

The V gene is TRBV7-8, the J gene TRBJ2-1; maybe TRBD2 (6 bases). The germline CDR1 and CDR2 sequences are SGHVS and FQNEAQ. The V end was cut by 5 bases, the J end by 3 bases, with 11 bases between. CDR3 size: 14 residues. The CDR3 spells CASSRKDYYNEQFF. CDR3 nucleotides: TGTGCCAGCAGCCGGAAGGACTACTACAATGAGCAGTTCTTC. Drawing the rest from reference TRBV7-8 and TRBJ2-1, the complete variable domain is GAGVSQSPRYKVAKRGQDVALRCDPISGHVSLFWYQQALGQGPEFLTYFQNEAQLDKSGLPSDRFFAERPEGSVSTLKIQRTQQEDSAVYLCASSRKDYYNEQFFGPGTRLTVL.

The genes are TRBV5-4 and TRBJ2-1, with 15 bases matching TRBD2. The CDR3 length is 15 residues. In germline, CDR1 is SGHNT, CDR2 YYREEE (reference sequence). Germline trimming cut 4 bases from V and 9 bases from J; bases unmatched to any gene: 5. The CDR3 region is CASSRGLAGGAEQFF. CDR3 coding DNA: TGTGCCAGCAGCCGGGGACTAGCGGGAGGCGCTGAGCAGTTCTTC.

In DNA form, the CDR3 reads TGCGCCAGCAGTCCGAGGGTCGGCACCGGGGAGCTGTTTTTT. The encoded protein is CASSPRVGTGELFF. The chain joins TRBV10-1 to TRBJ2-2; D may be TRBD2 (5 bases). Looked up from germline, CDR1 is WNHNN and CDR2 is SYGVQD (reference sequence). The length of the CDR3 is 14 residues. V was clipped by 5 bases and J by 4 bases, with 11 bases between them.

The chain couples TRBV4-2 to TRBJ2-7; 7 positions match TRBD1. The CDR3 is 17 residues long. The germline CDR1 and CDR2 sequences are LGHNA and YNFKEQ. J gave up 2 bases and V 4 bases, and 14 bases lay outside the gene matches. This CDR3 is CASSLDHLTGPAYEQYF. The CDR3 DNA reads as TGTGCCAGCAGCCTAGATCATTTGACAGGGCCAGCCTACGAGCAGTACTTC.

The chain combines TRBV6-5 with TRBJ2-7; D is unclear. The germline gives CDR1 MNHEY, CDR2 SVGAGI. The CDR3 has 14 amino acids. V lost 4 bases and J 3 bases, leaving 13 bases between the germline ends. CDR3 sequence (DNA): TGTGCCAGCAGTTTGGGGAACCCCATCTACGAGCAGTACTTC. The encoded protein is CASSLGNPIYEQYF.

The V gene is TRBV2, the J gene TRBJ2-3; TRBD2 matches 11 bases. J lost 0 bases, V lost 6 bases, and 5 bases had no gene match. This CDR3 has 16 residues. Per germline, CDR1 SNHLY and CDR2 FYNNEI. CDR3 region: CASSQGTSGSTDTQYF. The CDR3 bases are TGTGCCAGCAGCCAAGGGACTAGCGGAAGCACAGATACGCAGTATTTT.

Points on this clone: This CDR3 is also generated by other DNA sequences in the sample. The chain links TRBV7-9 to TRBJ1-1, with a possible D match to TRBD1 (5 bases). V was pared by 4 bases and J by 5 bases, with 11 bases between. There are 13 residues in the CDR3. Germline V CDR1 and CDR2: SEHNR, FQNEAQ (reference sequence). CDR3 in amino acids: CASSSQGGTEAFF. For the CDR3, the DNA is TGTGCCAGCAGCTCGCAGGGTGGAACTGAAGCTTTCTTT.

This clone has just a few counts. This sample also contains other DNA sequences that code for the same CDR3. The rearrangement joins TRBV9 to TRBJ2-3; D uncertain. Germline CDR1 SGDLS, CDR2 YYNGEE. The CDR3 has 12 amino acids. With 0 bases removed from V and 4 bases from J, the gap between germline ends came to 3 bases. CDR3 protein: CASSVVADTQYF. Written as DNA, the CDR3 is TGTGCCAGCAGCGTAGTGGCAGATACGCAGTATTTT.

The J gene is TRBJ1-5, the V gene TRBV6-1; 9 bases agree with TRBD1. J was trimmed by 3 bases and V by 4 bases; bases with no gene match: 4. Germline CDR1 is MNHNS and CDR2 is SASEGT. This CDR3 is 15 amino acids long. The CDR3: CASSGTGANNQPQHF. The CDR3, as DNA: TGTGCCAGCAGTGGGACAGGGGCCAACAATCAGCCCCAGCATTTT.